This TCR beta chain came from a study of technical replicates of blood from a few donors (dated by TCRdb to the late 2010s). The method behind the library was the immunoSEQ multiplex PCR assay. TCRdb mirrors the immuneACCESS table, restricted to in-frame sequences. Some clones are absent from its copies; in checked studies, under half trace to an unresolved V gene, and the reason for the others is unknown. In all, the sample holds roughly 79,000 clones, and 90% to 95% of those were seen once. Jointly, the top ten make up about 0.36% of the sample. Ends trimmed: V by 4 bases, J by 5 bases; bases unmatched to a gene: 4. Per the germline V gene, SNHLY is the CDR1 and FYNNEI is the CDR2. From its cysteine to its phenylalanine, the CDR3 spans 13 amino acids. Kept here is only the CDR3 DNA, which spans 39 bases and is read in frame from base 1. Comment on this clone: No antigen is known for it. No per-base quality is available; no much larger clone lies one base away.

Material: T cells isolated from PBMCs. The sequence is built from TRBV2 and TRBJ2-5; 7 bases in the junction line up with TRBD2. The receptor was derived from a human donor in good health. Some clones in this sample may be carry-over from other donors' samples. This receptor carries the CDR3 CASSAIGGETQYF. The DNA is TGTGCCAGCAGTGCAATCGGGGGGGAGACCCAGTACTTC.